These 25 T cell receptor beta chains were sequenced from one sample in a study of response to subunit inactivated influenza vaccine. TCRdb redid the calling of the RT-PCR reads with MiXCR, one entry per CDR3 protein. The table has about 540,000 distinct CDR3 sequences, 20% to 25% seen once. Another study also made use of these data, one on T cells expressing NK-cell markers. That report notes: Libraries used 5'RACE template switching adding universal primer site and UMIs.

The sample in question was CD4+ T cells sorted from PBMCs, obtained 11 to 12 days after vaccination. Every receptor here comes from a man aged 45-65 years who received an inactivated influenza vaccine.

V is TRBV19 and J is TRBJ2-7; D unclear. V was clipped by 1 base and J by 3 bases, with 25 bases between them. The germline CDR1 and CDR2 sequences are LNHDA and SQIVND (reference sequence). The CDR3 length is 19 residues. In nucleotides, the CDR3 is TGTGCCAGTAGTATAGTCTCACTAAATTCCTGGCAGGCGAACTACGAGCAGTACTTC. Protein product: CASSIVSLNSWQANYEQYF.

This clonotype showed up just a few times. This chain joins TRBV28 and TRBJ1-5; D remains ambiguous. Between the trimmed V and J ends, which lost 2 bases and 1 base, there was a span of 6 bases. The CDR3 length is 14 residues. Germline V gene sequence: CDR1 MDHEN, CDR2 SYDVKM. CDR3 sequence: CASSLKLSNQPQHF. As DNA, the CDR3 is TGTGCCAGCAGTTTAAAGCTAAGCAATCAGCCCCAGCATTTT.

The chain links TRBV28 to TRBJ2-5; tentatively, D is TRBD1 (5 bases). V lost 8 bases to trimming and J lost 1 base, with 20 bases between them. Germline V gene data show CDR1 as MDHEN and CDR2 as SYDVKM. The CDR3 runs to 16 residues. DNA of the CDR3: TGTGCCAGCTCTACAAAGGGGCAGGCACTCCAAGAGACCCAGTACTTC. Its protein product is CASSTKGQALQETQYF.

V usage is TRBV3-1 and J usage is TRBJ2-1, with TRBD2 matching 8 bases. J lost 10 bases, V lost 5 bases, and 10 bases had no gene match. This CDR3 spans 14 amino acids. Germline V CDR1 and CDR2: LGHDT, YNNKEL (reference sequence). The CDR3 DNA is TGTGCCAGCAGCACGCGCCTAGCGGGTAACGAGCAGTTCTTC. Its protein product is CASSTRLAGNEQFF.

The chain recombines TRBV11-1 with TRBJ1-1; maybe TRBD1 (5 bases). This CDR3 has 12 amino acids. With 5 bases removed from V and 7 bases from J, the gap between germline ends came to 11 bases. CDR1 SGHAT and CDR2 FQDESV come from the germline V gene (reference sequence). CDR3 loop: CASSHRQGEAFF. CDR3 bases: TGTGCCAGCAGCCACAGGCAGGGTGAAGCTTTCTTT.

This clonotype turned up a few times. The J gene is TRBJ2-1, the V gene TRBV6-4; TRBD2 might be the D (6 bases). CDR1 MRHNA and CDR2 SNTAGT come from the germline V gene. V was clipped by 2 bases and J by 1 base, with 12 bases between them. The CDR3 totals 16 residues. This CDR3 is CASSDGGVASYNEQFF. CDR3 nucleotide sequence: TGTGCCAGCAGTGACGGAGGGGTTGCGTCCTACAATGAGCAGTTCTTC.

The chain recombines TRBV7-9 with TRBJ1-2; D is unclear. The CDR3 consists of 14 residues. V was cut by 6 bases and J by 3 bases, with 14 bases left in between. Germline CDR1 and CDR2: SEHNR and FQNEAQ (reference sequence). CDR3 coding DNA: TGTGCCAGCAGAGAAGCGCTGTCAGACTATGGCTACACCTTC. Amino acid sequence: CASREALSDYGYTF.

The chain recombines TRBV5-6 with TRBJ2-5; 7 bases fit TRBD2. The CDR3 length is 14 residues. Germline-derived CDR1 and CDR2 are SGHDT and YYEEEE. J was trimmed by 1 base and V by 9 bases; bases with no gene match: 9. The DNA of the CDR3 is TGTGCCACGGGGAGGGATGGCGTCCAAGAGACCCAGTACTTC. Translated, it gives CATGRDGVQETQYF.

The chain recombines TRBV20-1 with TRBJ2-7; D is uncertain. The CDR3 covers 12 residues. Germline CDR1 DFQATT, CDR2 SNEGSKA (reference sequence). The V gene lost 0 bases and the J gene lost 7 bases, with 10 bases spanning the gap. The CDR3 region has the DNA TGCAGTGCTAGAGATCTGTCGTCTGAGCAGTACTTC. Amino acids: CSARDLSSEQYF.

The genes are TRBV28 and TRBJ2-7; 9 nucleotides line up with TRBD1. The junction had 7 bases not matched to a gene; V was cut back by 5 bases and J by 2 bases. This CDR3 is 15 amino acids long. The germline gives CDR1 MDHEN, CDR2 SYDVKM. This CDR3 reads CASSQFDRGAYEQYF. The CDR3 nucleotides read TGTGCCAGCAGTCAATTCGACAGGGGGGCCTACGAGCAGTACTTC.

CDR3 region: CSVRTSGRVRVSNEQFF. The CDR3 nucleotides are TGCAGCGTTCGGACTAGCGGGAGGGTAAGGGTCTCCAATGAGCAGTTCTTC. This chain joins TRBV29-1 and TRBJ2-1, with 15 nucleotides matching TRBD2. Per the germline V gene, CDR1 is SQVTM and CDR2 is ANQGSEA. Trimming cost V 5 bases and J 6 bases; bases outside gene matches: 11. The length of the CDR3 is 17 residues.

The sample holds a few counts of this clonotype. The chain recombines TRBV27 with TRBJ2-3, with TRBD1 identical over 8 bases. There are 13 residues in the CDR3. J was trimmed by 8 bases and V by 6 bases; bases with no gene match: 7. The germline V gene encodes CDR1 MNHEY and CDR2 SMNVEV (reference sequence). The chain's CDR3 is CASRSRGLGTQYF. In DNA, the CDR3 is TGTGCCAGCAGGTCCAGGGGGCTGGGTACGCAGTATTTT.

The chain carries TRBV28 and TRBJ2-5; weak D call: TRBD1 (5 bases). This CDR3 is built from 15 residues. V was cut by 8 bases and J by 3 bases, with 19 bases left in between. Looked up from germline, CDR1 is MDHEN and CDR2 is SYDVKM. The CDR3 nucleotides read TGTGCCAGCTCGCCCCATTGGGGCAGGGAAGAGACCCAGTACTTC. Amino acid sequence: CASSPHWGREETQYF.

In this sample, this clonotype turned up a few times. J is TRBJ2-3 and V is TRBV7-2, with D unresolved. Germline V gene sequence: CDR1 SGHTA, CDR2 FQGNSA. The CDR3 sequence is 13 residues long. Between the trimmed V and J ends, which lost 1 base and 5 bases, there was a span of 7 bases. In DNA form, the CDR3 reads TGTGCCAGCAGCTTAGGTCGATTAGATACGCAGTATTTT. Its translation: CASSLGRLDTQYF.

The table lists this clonotype with a few counts. The limits of the CDR3 on the DNA are not certain, so only TCRdb's listed CDR3 is given. The V and J genes are TRBV5-1 and TRBJ2-7; the D call in the table, TRBD1, was not verified against the DNA. Germline values: CDR1 SGHRS, CDR2 YFSETQ. The CDR3 is 19 amino acids long, termini counted. CDR3 residues: CASSTVGVTSSTSGYEQYF.

This clonotype was seen repeatedly, ten times or more. The chain recombines TRBV5-1 with TRBJ1-1, with a weak D call TRBD1 (5 bases). Germline values: CDR1 SGHRS, CDR2 YFSETQ. Trimming took 4 bases from V and 1 from J, leaving 11 bases between them. CDR3 length: 14 residues. The CDR3 coding sequence is TGCGCCAGCAGCCCCGGGACGGGGAACACTGAAGCTTTCTTT. It specifies CASSPGTGNTEAFF. The whole variable domain, remainder taken from reference TRBV5-1 and TRBJ1-1, is KAGVTQTPRYLIKTRGQQVTLSCSPISGHRSVSWYQQTPGQGLQFLFEYFSETQRNKGNFPGRFSGRQFSNSRSEMNVSTLELGDSALYLCASSPGTGNTEAFFGQGTRLTVV.

In this sample, this clonotype turned up a few times. The chain links TRBV4-2 to TRBJ2-1; perhaps TRBD2 as D (5 bases). Trimming left V 1 base short and J 0 bases short, with 7 bases between. CDR3 length: 15 residues. Germline V gives CDR1 LGHNA, CDR2 YNFKEQ. The CDR3: CASSQAGSSYNEQFF. The CDR3 DNA sequence: TGTGCCAGCAGCCAAGCGGGAAGCTCCTACAATGAGCAGTTCTTC.

This clonotype was counted between two and nine times. The chain carries TRBV12-3 or TRBV12-4 and TRBJ2-1; unclear D gene. The CDR3 runs to 13 residues. The V gene lost 5 bases and the J gene lost 5 bases, with 10 bases spanning the gap. CDR3: CASSALLNNEQFF. Written as DNA, the CDR3 is TGTGCCAGCAGTGCCCTCCTTAACAATGAGCAGTTCTTC.

This clonotype was picked up a small number of times. V is TRBV27 and J is TRBJ2-7; 7 nucleotides align to TRBD1. The CDR3 totals 13 residues. V trimming: 6 bases; J trimming: 8 bases; junction bases outside the gene matches: 10. Germline V gives CDR1 MNHEY, CDR2 SMNVEV (reference sequence). The CDR3 loop reads CASSTGTAIKQYF. In nucleotides, the CDR3 is TGTGCCAGCAGCACCGGGACAGCCATCAAGCAGTACTTC.

This chain joins TRBV18 and TRBJ1-1; no firm D call. Germline loops: CDR1 KGHSH, CDR2 LQKENI. CDR3 length: 14 amino acids. Trimming shortened V by 6 bases and J by 3 bases, and 14 bases separated the two germline ends. Here the CDR3 reads CASSLTTEDTEAFF. CDR3 DNA sequence: TGTGCCAGCTCCCTCACCACTGAGGACACTGAAGCTTTCTTT.

This clonotype came up a few times. The chain uses TRBV10-2 and TRBJ1-4; maybe TRBD1 (6 bases). The CDR3 sequence is 15 residues long. The V end lost 5 bases, the J end lost 7 bases, and 17 bases lay between the germline ends. Per germline, CDR1 WSHSY and CDR2 SAAADI. The CDR3 sequence is CASSTGQTTSEKLFF. The CDR3 nucleotides are TGCGCCAGCAGTACCGGACAGACTACAAGTGAAAAACTGTTTTTT.

This clonotype was counted a few times. J is TRBJ2-1 and V is TRBV19; D unresolved. V lost 5 bases and J 6 bases, leaving 20 bases between the germline ends. In germline, CDR1 is LNHDA, CDR2 SQIVND (reference sequence). The CDR3 sequence is 16 residues long. The CDR3 is CASSVPSARSLNEQFF. The CDR3 bases are TGTGCCAGTAGTGTCCCTTCAGCCCGCAGTCTCAATGAGCAGTTCTTC.

The chain couples TRBV12-3 or TRBV12-4 to TRBJ2-1; D could derive from TRBD1 or TRBD2 (5 bases each). This CDR3 is built from 12 residues. V gave up 3 bases and J gave up 8 bases, with 8 bases separating them. The CDR3 DNA sequence: TGTGCCAGCAGTTTGGGGACGGATGAGCAGTTCTTC. It encodes CASSLGTDEQFF.

The chain couples TRBV10-2 to TRBJ2-1; D is uncertain. The CDR3 runs to 15 residues. Germline CDR1 reads WSHSY; CDR2 reads SAAADI. Trimming cost V 4 bases and J 10 bases, with 20 bases left between them. The CDR3 nucleotides are TGCGCCAGCAGTGGCCGGGCCCAAATACAACGGGAGCAGTTCTTC. Amino acids: CASSGRAQIQREQFF.

V gene TRBV7-2 combines with J gene TRBJ1-6; D ambiguous. With 5 bases removed from V and 7 bases from J, the gap between germline ends came to 12 bases. The CDR3 runs 14 residues. The germline gives CDR1 SGHTA, CDR2 FQGNSA. CDR3 sequence reads: CASSPVKVNSPLHF. CDR3 coding DNA: TGTGCCAGCAGCCCTGTCAAAGTGAATTCACCCCTCCACTTT.